This paragraph reports one T cell receptor beta chain. The antigen is undetermined. Each CDR3 protein gets one entry after TCRdb re-called the RT-PCR reads with MiXCR. The top ten hold approximately 27% of the sample, which has roughly 190,000 distinct CDR3 sequences, around 15% seen once. The CDR3 contains 17 residues. Germline lookup yields CDR1 SEHNR and CDR2 FQNEAQ (reference sequence). Trimming took off 2 bases at V and 1 base at J, with 17 bases between the two ends. These data are taken from a study of response to subunit inactivated influenza vaccine. Study-wide points: New T cells are recruited in small numbers by each seasonal influenza vaccination, according to the authors' suggestion.

The specimen was CD8+ T cells sorted from PBMCs, collected 4 to 6 days after vaccination. The TCR sequence derives from a man in his fifties who received an inactivated influenza vaccine. This chain connects TRBV7-9 to TRBJ1-1; D gene unclear. The chain's CDR3 is CASSLLLSRRANTEAFF. The DNA for the CDR3 is TGTGCCAGCAGCTTACTGTTATCCAGACGGGCGAACACTGAAGCTTTCTTT.